A single sample is the source of the 11 T cell receptor beta chains below, sequenced in a study of blood T cell repertoires in COVID-19. Using immunoSEQ multiplex PCR, the repertoire was profiled, and TCRdb retains in-frame clones only, with some absent. The sample includes about 80,000 clones, over 75% of them seen just once. The sequencing input was peripheral blood. These receptors came from an elderly man with acute or convalescent COVID-19.

The gene calls are TRBV6-1 and TRBJ1-2; D unresolved. Germline V gene lookup returns CDR1 MNHNS and CDR2 SASEGT. V gave up 2 bases and J gave up 4 bases, with 8 bases separating them. The CDR3 length is 13 residues. In DNA, the CDR3 is TGTGCCAGCAGTGAATTAGGAGCCTATGGCTACACCTTC. Protein product: CASSELGAYGYTF.

This clone has just a few counts. CDR3 DNA: TGTGCCAGCAGCCGGGGTAGCGGGTCCTACGAGCAGTACTTC. The encoded protein is CASSRGSGSYEQYF. This chain uses TRBV5-4 with TRBJ2-7; 7 nucleotides match TRBD2. CDR3 length: 14 amino acids. The germline V gene encodes CDR1 SGHNT and CDR2 YYREEE (reference sequence). V dropped 4 bases and J dropped 1; count of bases not matched to a gene: 5.

The V and J genes are TRBV4-2 and TRBJ1-3, with 7 nucleotides matching TRBD1. The ends lost 2 bases at V and 2 bases at J; junction bases unmatched: 6. This CDR3 is 16 amino acids long. Germline V gene lookup returns CDR1 LGHNA and CDR2 YNFKEQ. In DNA form, the CDR3 reads TGTGCCAGCAGCCAATCCGACAGGGCTACTGGAAACACCATATATTTT. Protein sequence: CASSQSDRATGNTIYF.

The V and J genes are TRBV2 and TRBJ1-1, with TRBD1 as a possible D gene (5 bases). With 7 bases removed from V and 0 bases from J, the gap between germline ends came to 12 bases. The germline V gene has CDR1 SNHLY and CDR2 FYNNEI. This CDR3 is 14 amino acids long. The CDR3 sequence: CASTTGTMNTEAFF. Here the CDR3 DNA reads TGTGCCAGCACAACCGGGACTATGAACACTGAAGCTTTCTTT.

In the case of this clone: Relative to the germline gene, one junction end is altered; a read error may explain this. The CDR3 protein is CSAEGVNRGVGYTF. The DNA for the CDR3 is TGCAGCGCTGAAGGGGTGAACAGGGGGGTTGGCTACACCTTC. The chain links TRBV29-1 to TRBJ1-2, with 8 bases lining up with TRBD1. Germline CDR1 and CDR2: SQVTM and ANQGSEA. The CDR3 loop spans 14 amino acids. The full variable domain, completed using reference TRBV29-1 and TRBJ1-2, is SAVISQKPSRDICQRGTSLTIQCQVDSQVTMMFWYRQQPGQSLTLIATANQGSEATYESGFVIDKFPISRPNLTFSTLTVSNMSPEDSSIYLCSAEGVNRGVGYTFGSGTRLTVV.

This clone came up a few times. The chain employs TRBV7-9 and TRBJ2-7; 9 bases align to TRBD1. The CDR3 has 14 amino acids. V was clipped by 3 bases and J by 4 bases; unmatched bases: 4. The germline V gene has CDR1 SEHNR and CDR2 FQNEAQ (reference sequence). The CDR3 loop reads CASSFGTGLYEQYF. In DNA, the CDR3 is TGTGCCAGCAGCTTCGGGACAGGGTTATACGAGCAGTACTTC.

J is TRBJ2-7 and V is TRBV2, with D perhaps matching TRBD2 (5 bases). Germline CDR1 and CDR2: SNHLY and FYNNEI. Trimming removed 11 bases from V and 5 bases from J, with 13 bases in between. The CDR3 consists of 11 residues. The CDR3 sequence: CAATSGDEQYF. As DNA, the CDR3 is TGTGCCGCCACGTCCGGGGACGAGCAGTACTTC.

The rearrangement uses TRBV11-2 and TRBJ2-5; D ambiguous. V was shortened by 4 bases and J by 2 bases, with 11 bases between the two germline ends. The CDR3 is 14 amino acids. Germline-derived CDR1 and CDR2 are SGHAT and FQNNGV. The CDR3 reads CASSSINPQETQYF. As DNA, the CDR3 is TGTGCCAGCAGCTCTATTAACCCACAAGAGACCCAGTACTTC.

The J gene is TRBJ2-2, the V gene TRBV2; 8 bases match TRBD2. CDR3 length: 15 residues. V lost 8 bases and J lost 5; bases outside the gene matches: 10. Germline CDR1 and CDR2: SNHLY and FYNNEI. CDR3 residues: CASGSVAGSTGELFF. The CDR3 DNA reads as TGTGCCAGCGGTTCGGTAGCGGGGTCTACCGGGGAGCTGTTTTTT.

The chain is built from TRBV11-2 and TRBJ1-6; TRBD1 is a possible D gene (5 bases). CDR3 size: 15 residues. Germline assignment: CDR1 SGHAT and CDR2 FQNNGV. V lost 4 bases and J lost 6, with 13 bases in between. The CDR3 DNA is TGTGCCAGCAGCTGGTCAGGGTTTAGTAATTCACCCCTCCACTTT. Amino acid sequence: CASSWSGFSNSPLHF.

This chain joins TRBV6-6 and TRBJ1-1; no reliable D call. This CDR3 comprises 13 residues. Trimming removed 0 bases at V and 1 base at J, with 3 bases between. Germline CDR1 is MNHNY and CDR2 is SVGAGI (reference sequence). In DNA form, the CDR3 reads TGTGCCAGCAGTTACTCCTGGAACACTGAAGCTTTCTTT. It specifies CASSYSWNTEAFF.